The 32 T cell receptor beta chains below come from one sample, sequenced in a study of technical replicates of blood from four donors. Profiled with immunoSEQ multiplex PCR; TCRdb holds only in-frame clones, not every one. The data show about 82,000 clones, roughly 95% seen once. Sequencing was performed on T cells isolated from PBMCs. The receptors were gathered from a human donor in good health.

The chain is built from TRBV30 and TRBJ2-1, with TRBD2 matching 10 bases. CDR1 and CDR2 (germline): GTSNPN, SVGIG (reference sequence). CDR3 size: 16 residues. The J segment lost 5 bases and the V segment lost 3 bases, leaving 10 bases of the junction unmatched. The CDR3 reads CAWSGDSGRWNNEQFF. The CDR3 DNA follows: TGTGCCTGGAGCGGAGATAGCGGGAGGTGGAACAATGAGCAGTTCTTC.

CDR3 nucleotides: TGTGCCAGCAGCTCGGGACTAGCGGACAATGAGCAGTTCTTC. Protein: CASSSGLADNEQFF. The chain uses TRBV5-6 and TRBJ2-1, with 11 bases that match TRBD2. The CDR3 runs to 14 residues. Looked up from germline, CDR1 is SGHDT and CDR2 is YYEEEE. V lost 3 bases to trimming and J lost 5 bases; unmatched junction nucleotides: 1.

V usage is TRBV9 and J usage is TRBJ2-5, with D unresolved. V lost 3 bases and J lost 9, with 18 bases in between. Germline CDR1 reads SGDLS; CDR2 reads YYNGEE. CDR3 length: 14 residues. The CDR3 reads CASSAPNSVQAQYF. CDR3 sequence (DNA): TGTGCCAGCAGCGCCCCTAATTCCGTCCAGGCCCAGTACTTC.

CDR3 bases: TGTGCCAGCAGATCTTCTGGGGCCAACGTCCTGACTTTC. Translation gives CASRSSGANVLTF. The chain uses TRBV6-1 and TRBJ2-6; D gene ambiguous. Germline V CDR1 and CDR2: MNHNS, SASEGT. Trimming cost V 6 bases and J 1 base, with 4 bases left between them. This CDR3 is built from 13 residues.

The V gene is TRBV6-1, the J gene TRBJ2-5; TRBD2 matches 11 bases. The CDR3 length is 17 residues. Per the germline V gene, CDR1 is MNHNS and CDR2 is SASEGT. Losses at the gene ends were 0 bases for V and 4 bases for J; bases not matched to a gene: 7. Here the CDR3 DNA reads TGTGCCAGCAGTGAAGCTAGCGGGAGGGTCAGAGGAGAGACCCAGTACTTC. Residues: CASSEASGRVRGETQYF.

The chain couples TRBV19 to TRBJ1-2; 9 bases are shared with TRBD1. CDR3 length: 14 residues. Germline CDR1 is LNHDA and CDR2 is SQIVND (reference sequence). Trimming at V came to 5 bases and at J to 7 bases, leaving 8 bases not matched to a gene. The CDR3 nucleotides are TGTGCCAGTAGTGTTAGTCCGGGACAGGGTGGCTACACCTTC. It is translated as CASSVSPGQGGYTF.

This clone has only a few counts. The chain is built from TRBV9 and TRBJ1-1; D not certain. This CDR3 has 15 amino acids. Looked up from germline, CDR1 is SGDLS and CDR2 is YYNGEE. The ends were cut back, 0 bases at V and 1 base at J, with 10 bases in the middle. The CDR3 loop is CASSVVVTSNTEAFF. For the CDR3, the DNA is TGTGCCAGCAGCGTAGTAGTGACATCGAACACTGAAGCTTTCTTT.

The rearrangement uses TRBV18 and TRBJ1-3; D is unresolved. The CDR3 extends over 14 amino acids. The V gene lost 1 base and the J gene lost 1 base, with 5 bases spanning the gap. The germline gives CDR1 KGHSH, CDR2 LQKENI. The CDR3 protein is CASSPLVSGNTIYF. In nucleotides, the CDR3 is TGTGCCAGCTCACCACTAGTGTCTGGAAACACCATATATTTT.

The chain has TRBV6-1 and TRBJ2-7; TRBD1 matches 10 bases. Trimming at V came to 5 bases and at J to 7 bases, leaving 8 bases not matched to a gene. CDR3 length equals 14 residues. Germline CDR1 is MNHNS and CDR2 is SASEGT. For the CDR3, the DNA is TGTGCCAGCAGTCCTGACAGGGGGCTAGGAGAGCAGTACTTC. Its translation is CASSPDRGLGEQYF.

This rearrangement joins TRBV5-1 to TRBJ2-7; D not resolved. This CDR3 is built from 12 residues. Germline V gene lookup returns CDR1 SGHRS and CDR2 YFSETQ. The ends were cut back, 2 bases at V and 5 bases at J, with 8 bases in the middle. The CDR3, as DNA: TGCGCCAGCAGCTTACAGTTGAACGAGCAGTACTTC. It codes for CASSLQLNEQYF.

The chain links TRBV11-2 to TRBJ2-7; 9 bases fit TRBD1. The ends lost 11 bases at V and 1 base at J; junction bases unmatched: 9. CDR3 size: 14 residues. Per germline, CDR1 SGHAT and CDR2 FQNNGV. CDR3 sequence: CARRADRGSYEQYF. As DNA, the CDR3 is TGTGCCCGCCGCGCGGACAGGGGATCCTACGAGCAGTACTTC. Looking up the rest from reference TRBV11-2 and TRBJ2-7 gives the full variable domain: EAGVAQSPRYKIIEKRQSVAFWCNPISGHATLYWYQQILGQGPKLLIQFQNNGVVDDSQLPKDRFSAERLKGVDSTLKIQPAKLEDSAVYLCARRADRGSYEQYFGPGTRLTVT.

This chain connects TRBV19 to TRBJ1-1; 7 bases agree with TRBD1. The junction had 6 bases not matched to a gene; V was cut back by 6 bases and J by 5 bases. This CDR3 spans 13 amino acids. The germline V gene has CDR1 LNHDA and CDR2 SQIVND (reference sequence). The DNA for the CDR3 is TGTGCCAGTAGGAAGGGGGCGCGTACTGAAGCTTTCTTT. The encoded protein is CASRKGARTEAFF.

J is TRBJ2-7 and V is TRBV5-1, with TRBD2 matching over 10 bases. Germline trimming cut 0 bases from V and 3 bases from J; bases unmatched to any gene: 9. The CDR3 is 17 amino acids. From germline, CDR1 is SGHRS and CDR2 YFSETQ. The CDR3: CASSLGAGLAEHYEQYF. In DNA, the CDR3 is TGCGCCAGCAGCTTGGGGGCCGGACTAGCGGAACACTACGAGCAGTACTTC.

This chain links TRBV10-3 with TRBJ1-5, with 8 positions matching TRBD1. This CDR3 comprises 18 residues. Unmatched junction bases numbered 9, after V lost 0 bases and J lost 2 bases. Germline V gives CDR1 ENHRY, CDR2 SYGVKD. CDR3 coding DNA: TGTGCCATCAGTGAGTCGGGGACAGGCGGCTTAGGCAATCAGCCCCAGCATTTT. It codes for CAISESGTGGLGNQPQHF.

The chain uses TRBV27 and TRBJ2-2; 7 bases line up with TRBD2. Germline assignment: CDR1 MNHEY and CDR2 SMNVEV (reference sequence). This CDR3 comprises 16 residues. V lost 1 base, J lost 1 base, and 3 bases stayed unmatched. The CDR3 protein is CASSLYLAENTGELFF. The CDR3 bases are TGTGCCAGCAGTTTATACCTAGCGGAGAACACCGGGGAGCTGTTTTTT.

The V call is TRBV28, the J call TRBJ2-5; 9 nucleotides agree with TRBD1. The germline V gene has CDR1 MDHEN and CDR2 SYDVKM. Germline trimming cut 5 bases from V and 5 bases from J; bases unmatched to any gene: 12. The CDR3 consists of 16 residues. The CDR3, as DNA: TGTGCCAGCAGTCCTGCCGGGACAGGGTGGTACGAGACCCAGTACTTC. Translation gives CASSPAGTGWYETQYF.

The CDR3 reads CASSEDSLGYSPYNEQFF. The CDR3 DNA is TGTGCCAGCAGTGAGGACTCACTCGGGTACTCGCCCTACAATGAGCAGTTCTTC. The chain employs TRBV6-1 and TRBJ2-1; possible D gene TRBD2, 5 bases. Trimming removed 3 bases at V and 2 bases at J, with 20 bases between. Germline V lookup: CDR1 MNHNS, CDR2 SASEGT. This CDR3 is 18 amino acids long.

The chain joins TRBV7-3 to TRBJ2-7, with 9 nucleotides matching TRBD1. The V gene's germline CDR1 is SGHTA and CDR2 FQGTGA. V shed 5 bases, J shed 3 bases, and the junction held 5 bases outside the gene matches. This CDR3 is built from 14 residues. The CDR3 nucleotides are TGTGCCAGCAGCCAAACAGGGGGCAACTACGAGCAGTACTTC. Its translation is CASSQTGGNYEQYF.

The count of this clone is one. This rearrangement joins TRBV29-1 to TRBJ2-5, with D possibly matching TRBD1 (6 bases). Trimming left V 6 bases short and J 6 bases short, with 17 bases between. The CDR3 consists of 13 residues. Per the germline V gene, CDR1 is SQVTM and CDR2 is ANQGSEA. The CDR3 DNA is TGCAGCGTGGTATGGGACAATTTCAAGACCCAGTACTTC. Amino acids: CSVVWDNFKTQYF.

The chain carries TRBV6-1 and TRBJ1-2, with D perhaps TRBD1 (6 bases). The CDR3 has 18 residues. Germline V CDR1 and CDR2: MNHNS, SASEGT. V was clipped by 2 bases and J by 4 bases, with 23 bases between them. The CDR3 nucleotides are TGTGCCAGCAGTGAATCTGATTTTCTCTGGACAGCCTTCTATGGCTACACCTTC. Translation: CASSESDFLWTAFYGYTF.

This clone was seen only once. J is TRBJ2-1 and V is TRBV28, with 14 bases identical to TRBD2. The CDR3 covers 16 residues. CDR1 is MDHEN and CDR2 is SYDVKM in the germline V gene. V lost 5 bases to trimming and J lost 8 bases; unmatched junction nucleotides: 8. The CDR3 loop reads CASSPLGLAGDDEQFF. Here the CDR3 DNA reads TGTGCCAGCAGTCCCTTGGGACTAGCGGGAGATGATGAGCAGTTCTTC.

This clone was observed a single time. This chain connects TRBV4-3 to TRBJ2-1; D perhaps matches TRBD2 (5 bases). Germline V gene data show CDR1 as LGHNA and CDR2 as YSLEER. The length of the CDR3 is 14 residues. The V end lost 1 base, the J end lost 9 bases, and 13 bases lay between the germline ends. The CDR3 sequence: CASSQGRGFSEQFF. The CDR3 DNA follows: TGCGCCAGCAGCCAAGGTCGGGGTTTCAGTGAGCAGTTCTTC.

The rearrangement links TRBV14 to TRBJ1-4, with 8 bases identical to TRBD1. CDR3 length equals 17 residues. Per germline, CDR1 SGHDN and CDR2 FVKESK. The ends lost 1 base at V and 4 bases at J; junction bases unmatched: 8. CDR3 amino acids: CASSQAGRGHINEKLFF. CDR3 in DNA: TGTGCCAGCAGCCAAGCAGGCAGGGGGCATATTAATGAAAAACTGTTTTTT.

The chain employs TRBV9 and TRBJ2-7; 7 bases fit TRBD1. The V gene's germline CDR1 is SGDLS and CDR2 YYNGEE. The CDR3 length is 14 residues. J lost 2 bases, V lost 1 base, and 3 bases had no gene match. The CDR3 sequence: CASSVRGLPYEQYF. The CDR3 DNA sequence: TGTGCCAGCAGCGTAAGGGGGCTCCCCTACGAGCAGTACTTC.

The rearrangement uses TRBV5-4 and TRBJ2-1; D perhaps matches TRBD2 (5 bases). The CDR3 runs 16 residues. CDR1 and CDR2 (germline): SGHNT, YYREEE (reference sequence). Trimming cost V 2 bases and J 4 bases, with 16 bases left between them. The CDR3 loop is CASSFKVFGSYNEQFF. CDR3 nucleotide sequence: TGTGCCAGCAGCTTTAAGGTGTTTGGGAGTTACAATGAGCAGTTCTTC.

This sequence joins TRBV6-5 and TRBJ2-3, with D possibly being TRBD1 (5 bases). V gave up 2 bases and J gave up 10 bases, with 10 bases separating them. The CDR3 has 12 amino acids. Germline CDR1 MNHEY, CDR2 SVGAGI. This chain's CDR3 is CASSYGAEAQYF. The CDR3 coding sequence is TGTGCCAGCAGTTACGGGGCTGAGGCGCAGTATTTT.

This rearrangement joins TRBV6-5 to TRBJ2-7, with TRBD1 identical over 11 bases. V dropped 6 bases and J dropped 5; count of bases not matched to a gene: 3. The germline gives CDR1 MNHEY, CDR2 SVGAGI. This CDR3 spans 13 amino acids. This CDR3 reads CASRRTGGNEQYF. In DNA, the CDR3 is TGTGCCAGCAGGCGGACAGGGGGCAACGAGCAGTACTTC.

J is TRBJ2-7 and V is TRBV7-9, with 7 bases aligning to TRBD1. V was pared by 1 base and J by 4 bases, with 4 bases of the junction left unmatched. The CDR3 spans 14 residues. Germline assignment: CDR1 SEHNR and CDR2 FQNEAQ (reference sequence). CDR3 DNA sequence: TGTGCCAGCAGCTTAGGCGACAGGGTGTACGAGCAGTACTTC. It translates to CASSLGDRVYEQYF. The complete variable domain, with remaining parts taken from reference TRBV7-9 and TRBJ2-7, reads DTGVSQNPRHKITKRGQNVTFRCDPISEHNRLYWYRQTLGQGPEFLTYFQNEAQLEKSRLLSDRFSAERPKGSFSTLEIQRTEQGDSAMYLCASSLGDRVYEQYFGPGTRLTVT.

The V call is TRBV19, the J call TRBJ2-7; TRBD2 agrees at 7 bases. Germline-derived CDR1 and CDR2 are LNHDA and SQIVND (reference sequence). V lost 3 bases to trimming and J lost 0 bases; unmatched junction nucleotides: 2. CDR3 size: 14 residues. As DNA, the CDR3 is TGTGCCAGTAGTATGGGGGGGAGCTCCTACGAGCAGTACTTC. This codes for CASSMGGSSYEQYF. Combining the CDR3 with reference TRBV19 and TRBJ2-7 gives the whole variable domain DGGITQSPKYLFRKEGQNVTLSCEQNLNHDAMYWYRQDPGQGLRLIYYSQIVNDFQKGDIAEGYSVSREKKESFPLTVTSAQKNPTAFYLCASSMGGSSYEQYFGPGTRLTVT.

The chain carries TRBV2 and TRBJ2-1; TRBD2 matches 8 bases. The CDR3 consists of 15 residues. J gave up 4 bases and V 11 bases, and 13 bases lay outside the gene matches. Germline-derived CDR1 and CDR2 are SNHLY and FYNNEI. In nucleotides, the CDR3 is TGTGCCCGTACCCTGAGCGGGAGCGGATACAATGAGCAGTTCTTC. Its translation: CARTLSGSGYNEQFF.

V is TRBV15 and J is TRBJ1-4, with D perhaps TRBD1 (5 bases). CDR1 LNHNV and CDR2 YYDKDF come from the germline V gene (reference sequence). CDR3 length equals 14 residues. Trimming shortened V by 9 bases and J by 0 bases, and 11 bases separated the two germline ends. This CDR3 reads CATQTAATNEKLFF. CDR3 nucleotide sequence: TGTGCCACTCAGACAGCTGCAACTAATGAAAAACTGTTTTTT.

The chain has TRBV30 and TRBJ2-7; possible D gene TRBD2, 5 bases. CDR3 length: 14 amino acids. Trimming left V 3 bases short and J 3 bases short, with 15 bases between. Germline CDR1 reads GTSNPN; CDR2 reads SVGIG (reference sequence). This CDR3 is CAWREGLWNYEQYF. The CDR3 bases are TGTGCCTGGAGAGAGGGCCTCTGGAACTACGAGCAGTACTTC.